The rows below give T cell receptor beta chains drawn from one sample of a study of beta chain features in type 1 diabetes. Profiled with immunoSEQ multiplex PCR; TCRdb holds only in-frame clones, not every one. Here the sample spans 600,000 or so clones, about an eighth being singletons. Source material: naive CD4+ T cells from blood. Receptors were obtained from a young man with type 1 diabetes. Each CDR3 is given with its conserved first and last residue. D genes are given only for firm matches. Where a row states a size, it is once, few, many or the class of an expanded clone; other rows omit it.

V gene,D gene,CDR3 length,clone size,J gene,CDR3 protein,CDR3 DNA
TRBV5-1,NA,13,NA,TRBJ2-1,CASSSKGGDEQFF,TGCGCCAGCAGCTCCAAGGGTGGGGATGAGCAGTTCTTC
TRBV2,NA,14,few,TRBJ1-5,CASMDLYSNQPQHF,TGTGCCAGCATGGACCTATATAGCAATCAGCCCCAGCATTTT
TRBV5-6,TRBD1,14,NA,TRBJ1-4,CASSLTGVQEKLFF,TGTGCCAGCAGCTTGACAGGGGTTCAAGAAAAACTGTTTTTT
TRBV4-2,TRBD2,18,NA,TRBJ2-5,CASSQTAAGGLGGETQYF,TGTGCCAGCAGCCAAACCGCGGCGGGGGGGCTGGGTGGAGAGACCCAGTACTTC
TRBV30,NA,12,few,TRBJ1-2,CAWSVSVNGYTF,TGTGCCTGGAGTGTATCCGTCAATGGCTACACCTTC
TRBV30,TRBD1,17,few,TRBJ2-3,CAWGDRGRELGTDTQYF,TGTGCCTGGGGAGACAGGGGGAGGGAGTTAGGCACAGATACGCAGTATTTT
TRBV25-1,TRBD1,18,few,TRBJ2-2,CASSEYLRTGILPGELFF,TGTGCCAGCAGTGAATATCTACGGACAGGGATTCTCCCCGGGGAGCTGTTTTTT
TRBV14,NA,11,NA,TRBJ2-1,CASSQVNEQFF,TGTGCCAGCAGCCAAGTCAATGAGCAGTTCTTC
TRBV9,TRBD2,15,few,TRBJ2-2,CASSPLGGIAGELFF,TGTGCCAGCAGCCCTCTCGGGGGGATCGCCGGGGAGCTGTTTTTT
TRBV30,NA,13,NA,TRBJ1-3,CAWSVSQGNTIYF,TGTGCCTGGAGTGTTAGTCAGGGTAACACCATATATTTT
TRBV7-9,NA,13,NA,TRBJ1-2,CASSSKGSYGYTF,TGTGCCAGCAGCTCAAAGGGGTCCTATGGCTACACCTTC
TRBV7-2,NA,14,NA,TRBJ2-3,CASSLAFQLDTQYF,TGTGCCAGCAGCTTAGCGTTTCAACTCGATACGCAGTATTTT
TRBV7-2,NA,14,few,TRBJ2-1,CASSLGGQAGNWFF,TGTGCCAGCAGCTTAGGCGGACAGGCGGGGAATTGGTTCTTC
TRBV5-1,NA,15,few,TRBJ2-3,CASRPSGTDTDTQYF,TGCGCCAGTAGACCAAGCGGGACAGACACAGATACGCAGTATTTT
TRBV12-5,NA,13,few,TRBJ1-5,CASGQDSNQPQHF,TGTGCTAGTGGGCAAGATAGCAATCAGCCCCAGCATTTT
TRBV29-1,NA,12,few,TRBJ1-5,CSVGQRDQPQHF,TGCAGCGTTGGACAGCGCGATCAGCCCCAGCATTTT
TRBV2,NA,13,few,TRBJ1-6,CASRPDGGSPLHF,TGTGCCAGCAGACCGGACGGAGGTTCACCCCTCCACTTT
TRBV7-2,NA,15,few,TRBJ2-7,CASSISPGDSYEQYF,TGTGCCAGCAGCATCTCCCCAGGGGATTCCTACGAGCAGTACTTC
TRBV29-1,NA,12,NA,TRBJ2-1,CSVERAVDERFF,TGCAGCGTTGAGAGGGCCGTCGATGAGCGGTTCTTC
TRBV7-2,NA,13,few,TRBJ2-7,CASSLGLVYEQYF,TGTGCCAGCAGCTTAGGTCTAGTGTACGAGCAGTACTTC
TRBV15,NA,13,few,TRBJ2-7,CATSRDWTSEQYF,TGTGCCACCAGCAGAGATTGGACCAGCGAGCAGTACTTC
TRBV30,NA,16,few,TRBJ1-1,CAWSVRSFRANTEAFF,TGTGCCTGGAGTGTCCGGAGCTTCCGGGCGAACACTGAAGCTTTCTTT
TRBV5-4,NA,13,NA,TRBJ2-7,CASSLGTVYEQYF,TGTGCCAGCAGCTTGGGTACAGTCTACGAGCAGTACTTC
TRBV7-8,NA,13,few,TRBJ1-1,CASSLAENTEAFF,TGTGCCAGCAGCTTAGCTGAGAACACTGAAGCTTTCTTT
TRBV7-2,TRBD1,14,NA,TRBJ1-2,CASRPGPTGDGYTF,TGTGCCAGCAGGCCAGGGCCGACAGGGGATGGCTACACCTTC
TRBV10-2,NA,13,few,TRBJ1-1,CASSGPVNTEAFF,TGCGCCAGCAGTGGACCAGTGAACACTGAAGCTTTCTTT
TRBV30,NA,12,NA,TRBJ2-5,CAWNRWGETQYF,TGTGCCTGGAATCGGTGGGGAGAGACCCAGTACTTC
TRBV23-1,NA,14,NA,TRBJ1-1,CASSRVGVNTEAFF,TGCGCCAGCAGTCGGGTTGGAGTGAACACTGAAGCTTTCTTT
TRBV25-1,NA,14,few,TRBJ2-5,CASSGLSLKETQYF,TGTGCCAGCAGTGGGCTGTCACTTAAAGAGACCCAGTACTTC
TRBV5-6,NA,14,few,TRBJ2-6,CASEMSSGANVLTF,TGTGCCAGCGAAATGAGCTCTGGGGCCAACGTCCTGACTTTC
TRBV28,NA,12,NA,TRBJ1-4,CASSQQADKLFF,TGTGCCAGCAGCCAACAGGCGGACAAACTGTTTTTT
TRBV7-3,TRBD2,14,few,TRBJ2-3,CASSGTSGTDTQYF,TGTGCCAGCAGCGGGACTAGCGGAACAGATACGCAGTATTTT
TRBV23-1,NA,15,few,TRBJ2-5,CASTLRGGPQETQYF,TGCGCCAGCACTCTCCGAGGGGGACCCCAAGAGACCCAGTACTTC
TRBV4-1,NA,15,NA,TRBJ2-3,CASSRSPGGTDTQYF,TGCGCCAGCAGCCGCTCTCCAGGAGGGACAGATACGCAGTATTTT
TRBV30,NA,15,NA,TRBJ2-7,CAWSRGPQGAYEQYF,TGTGCCTGGAGCAGAGGCCCTCAGGGTGCCTACGAGCAGTACTTC
TRBV19,NA,12,NA,TRBJ1-2,CASSSGYYGYTF,TGTGCCAGTAGTAGCGGTTACTATGGCTACACCTTC
TRBV4-1,NA,18,NA,TRBJ1-1,CASSQERGRGPVRTEAFF,TGCGCCAGCAGCCAAGAACGGGGCAGGGGCCCTGTGAGGACTGAAGCTTTCTTT
TRBV28,TRBD2,15,few,TRBJ2-3,CASSLASGGADTQYF,TGTGCCAGCAGTTTGGCTAGCGGTGGCGCAGATACGCAGTATTTT
TRBV7-9,NA,13,few,TRBJ1-1,CASSFGLGTEAFF,TGTGCCAGCAGCTTCGGACTTGGCACTGAAGCTTTCTTT
TRBV30,NA,11,NA,TRBJ2-5,CAWSVQGTQYF,TGTGCCTGGAGTGTACAAGGGACCCAGTACTTC
TRBV7-3,TRBD1,14,NA,TRBJ1-6,CASSLGQNNSPLHF,TGTGCCAGCAGCTTGGGACAGAATAATTCACCCCTCCACTTT
TRBV7-2,NA,13,once,TRBJ2-5,CASSLNAQETQYF,TGTGCCAGCAGCTTAAATGCGCAAGAGACCCAGTACTTC
TRBV4-3,NA,15,NA,TRBJ1-2,CASSEQALNNYGYTF,TGCGCCAGCAGCGAACAGGCCTTAAATAACTATGGCTACACCTTC
TRBV5-6,NA,12,few,TRBJ2-1,CASSRRSNEQFF,TGTGCCAGCAGCCGAAGATCTAATGAGCAGTTCTTC
TRBV6-5,NA,12,few,TRBJ2-5,CASSSPGKTQYF,TGTGCCAGCAGTTCCCCGGGGAAGACCCAGTACTTC
TRBV7-2,TRBD2,17,few,TRBJ2-1,CASSLADRTSGRGEQFF,TGTGCCAGCAGCTTAGCGGATCGGACTAGCGGTCGCGGCGAGCAGTTCTTC
TRBV4-3,NA,16,few,TRBJ1-4,CASSPRGGPINEKLFF,TGCGCCAGCAGCCCCCGCGGCGGACCGATAAATGAAAAACTGTTTTTT
TRBV25-1,NA,15,few,TRBJ1-1,CASSEPAGMNTEAFF,TGTGCCAGCAGTGAACCGGCAGGGATGAACACTGAAGCTTTCTTT
TRBV7-9,TRBD2,14,NA,TRBJ2-1,CASITSGRRNEQFF,TGTGCCAGCATCACTAGCGGGAGAAGGAATGAGCAGTTCTTC